Here is one TCR beta chain with its context. Its specificity is unknown. The assay was immunoSEQ multiplex PCR, and TCRdb's table has in-frame clones only and misses some. Altogether about 45,000 clones are present, around 80% being singletons, with the ten largest covering 25% to 30%. Germline CDR1 is LNHDA and CDR2 is SQIVND (reference sequence). V dropped 2 bases and J dropped 1; count of bases not matched to a gene: 7. This CDR3 is 19 amino acids long. Before any sequencing was done, the ViraFEST assay used viral peptide pools to expand antigen-specific CD4+ T cells. Cells that had been cultured for less than eleven days were the source of isolated CD4+ T cells. A positive SARS-CoV-2 PCR test fell between March and December 2020. Half the medium was replaced with IL-2 medium on days 3 and 7. This record comes from a study of vaccination effects on CD4 cells after COVID-19. Across the whole study: Two-dose BNT162b2 or mRNA-1273 vaccination was given to participants.

Study results and limitations: Marked clonal contraction was seen in infection- and vaccine-induced clones late after vaccination. Recruitment yielded few convalescent patients, and the study had no early post-infection timepoints.

The gene calls are TRBV19 and TRBJ2-3; 15 bases line up with TRBD2. This receptor was identified in a human donor who had a prior SARS-CoV-2 infection. This material consisted of CD4+ T cells from PBMCs cultured with a peptide pool, taken before COVID-19 vaccination. Here the CDR3 reads CASSIPGLAGGPGTDTQYF. The CDR3 region has the DNA TGTGCCAGTAGTATACCAGGACTAGCGGGAGGGCCGGGCACAGATACGCAGTATTTT. The complete variable domain, with remaining parts taken from reference TRBV19 and TRBJ2-3, reads DGGITQSPKYLFRKEGQNVTLSCEQNLNHDAMYWYRQDPGQGLRLIYYSQIVNDFQKGDIAEGYSVSREKKESFPLTVTSAQKNPTAFYLCASSIPGLAGGPGTDTQYFGPGTRLTVL.